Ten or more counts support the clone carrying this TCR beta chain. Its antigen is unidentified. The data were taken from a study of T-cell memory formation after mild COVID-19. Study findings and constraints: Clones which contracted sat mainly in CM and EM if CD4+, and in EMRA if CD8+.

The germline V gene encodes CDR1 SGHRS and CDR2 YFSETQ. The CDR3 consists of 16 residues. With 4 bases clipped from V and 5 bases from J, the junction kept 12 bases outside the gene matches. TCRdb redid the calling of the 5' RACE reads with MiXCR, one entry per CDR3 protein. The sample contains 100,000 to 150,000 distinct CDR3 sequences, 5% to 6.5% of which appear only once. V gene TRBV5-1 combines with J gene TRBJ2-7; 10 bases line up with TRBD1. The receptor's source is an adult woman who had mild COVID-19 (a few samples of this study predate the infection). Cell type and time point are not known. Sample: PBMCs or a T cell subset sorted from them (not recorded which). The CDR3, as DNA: TGCGCCAGCAGCCCGGACAGTCCCGGGACAGGGGACGAGCAGTACTTC. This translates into CASSPDSPGTGDEQYF. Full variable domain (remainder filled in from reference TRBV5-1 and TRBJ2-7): KAGVTQTPRYLIKTRGQQVTLSCSPISGHRSVSWYQQTPGQGLQFLFEYFSETQRNKGNFPGRFSGRQFSNSRSEMNVSTLELGDSALYLCASSPDSPGTGDEQYFGPGTRLTVT.